What follows is one T cell receptor beta chain and its context. What it binds is unknown. The entry originates in a study of T cell responses to AZD1222 COVID-19 vaccine. Study observations and caveats: White British donors predominated, females outnumbered males, and clonal diversity was possibly underestimated. The study found vaccine-associated CD4 TCRs spanning spike, dominant at 160-218 and 743-854.

V was clipped by 0 bases and J by 7 bases, with 9 bases between them. Germline values: CDR1 WNHNN, CDR2 SYGVQD (reference sequence). The length of the CDR3 is 13 residues. The protocol was immunoSEQ multiplex PCR, while the TCRdb copy is restricted to in-frame clones and leaves out a portion. Of approximately 170,000 clones listed, around nine tenths are singletons. Second-dose schedules of about 4 or about 12 weeks were combined. The V call is TRBV10-1, the J call TRBJ1-1; D not resolved. The starting material was peripheral blood, obtained 28 days after the second AZD1222 dose. This TCR came from an adult who received the AZD1222 COVID-19 vaccine. CDR3 sequence (DNA): TGCGCCAGCAGTGAGTCTCCCCGCCGTGAAGCTTTCTTT. This codes for CASSESPRREAFF.